Given below is one T cell receptor (beta chain) in context. This sample stems from a study of T cell repertoires in aging, cancer and after chemotherapy. TRB rearrangements spanning V, D and J were amplified using mixed TRB-A/B primers. TCRdb reanalysed the multiplex PCR reads using MiXCR and keeps one entry per CDR3 protein. Of about 6,200 distinct CDR3 sequences detected, about 26% appear once; the ten largest clones hold roughly 3.6%. The germline gives CDR1 MNHEY, CDR2 SMNVEV (reference sequence). The length of the CDR3 is 12 residues. Trimming removed 5 bases from V and 4 bases from J, with 8 bases in between. Amplification of TCR beta used genomic DNA extracted from peripheral blood.

The chain combines TRBV27 with TRBJ2-5; weak D call: TRBD2 (6 bases). Sequenced: blood. This receptor was taken from a human donor in good health. The CDR3 region is CASSGTGETQYF. CDR3 sequence (DNA): TGTGCCAGCAGTGGGACTGGAGAGACCCAGTACTTC.